This T cell receptor (beta chain) appears in the sequencing data of a study of cytomegalovirus exposure and HLA in healthy donors. On this clone itself: As yet, its antigen is unknown.

Study outcomes and limitations: Beyond CMV serostatus, there was no information to go on about immune exposure. Testing in vitro showed a few CMV-associated chains specific for CMV antigens.

In the PCR, 60 Vbeta and 13 Jbeta primers were used. Measured with immunoSEQ multiplex PCR; TCRdb has only the in-frame clones, and not every one. The data hold some 130,000 clones, with 80% observed a single time. CDR3 length: 15 residues. From germline, CDR1 is SGDLS and CDR2 YYNGEE. With 0 bases removed from V and 0 bases from J, the gap between germline ends came to 7 bases. The clonotype originates from a male donor in good health and CMV-seronegative. The V gene is TRBV9, the J gene TRBJ2-1; D is possibly TRBD2 (5 bases). The material sequenced was PBMCs. The CDR3, as DNA: TGTGCCAGCAGCGTAGGAACTAGCTCCTACAATGAGCAGTTCTTC. It encodes CASSVGTSSYNEQFF.